Shown below are 22 T cell receptor beta chains from a single sample sequenced in a study of regulatory T cells in long-lasting Graves disease. According to the study, TCR beta libraries were built with iRepertoire HTBI primers and CDR3-region Arm-PCR. TCRdb analysed the multiplex PCR reads with MiXCR anew, one entry per CDR3 protein. The data hold 700,000 or so distinct CDR3 sequences, with around 30% observed a single time. Described time point: persistent/refractory GD, antithyroid drugs over 5 years with positive TRAb. TCR sequences were obtained from RNA taken from PBMCs. The material was peripheral blood mononuclear cells (PBMCs), obtained when the disease was refractory, from a patient treated with antithyroid drugs. These receptor sequences come from a female donor with Graves disease.

This clonotype was seen repeatedly, ten times or more. The CDR3 coding sequence is TGTGCCAGCAGTTTATTGGTGACAGTACATAGCAATCAGCCCCAGCATTTT. Its protein is CASSLLVTVHSNQPQHF. The J gene is TRBJ1-5, the V gene TRBV28, with D possibly TRBD1 on 5 matching bases. Trimming stripped 1 base from V and 0 bases from J, with 13 bases between. Germline V CDR1 and CDR2: MDHEN, SYDVKM. The CDR3 is 17 residues long. Full variable domain (outside the CDR3, taken from reference TRBV28 and TRBJ1-5): DVKVTQSSRYLVKRTGEKVFLECVQDMDHENMFWYRQDPGLGLRLIYFSYDVKMKEKGDIPEGYSVSREKKERFSLILESASTNQTSMYLCASSLLVTVHSNQPQHFGDGTRLSIL.

For the CDR3, the DNA is TGTGCCAGCTCACCTAGCAATGAGCAGTTCTTC. As protein: CASSPSNEQFF. The rearrangement joins TRBV18 to TRBJ2-1, with no clear D. Trimming shortened V by 3 bases and J by 6 bases, and 3 bases separated the two germline ends. This CDR3 region has 11 residues. CDR1 is KGHSH and CDR2 is LQKENI in the germline V gene.

The chain is built from TRBV28 and TRBJ1-1; TRBD1 might be the D (6 bases). Germline CDR1 is MDHEN and CDR2 is SYDVKM. The CDR3 is made up of 14 amino acids. With 4 bases removed from V and 5 bases from J, the gap between germline ends came to 14 bases. CDR3 DNA: TGTGCCAGCAGTTCTGACAGGATCCAAACTGAAGCTTTCTTT. Amino acid sequence: CASSSDRIQTEAFF.

The chain combines TRBV11-2 with TRBJ1-6; TRBD1 matches at 7 bases. V dropped 5 bases and J dropped 7; count of bases not matched to a gene: 8. The CDR3 has 15 residues. Per germline, CDR1 SGHAT and CDR2 FQNNGV. The CDR3 bases are TGTGCCAGCAGCCGAACAGGGGCCAGCAATTCACCCCTCCACTTT. It encodes CASSRTGASNSPLHF.

The J gene is TRBJ1-2, the V gene TRBV29-1; D perhaps matches TRBD1 (5 bases). CDR3 length: 11 residues. Trimming took 6 bases from V and 8 from J, leaving 13 bases between them. Per the germline V gene, CDR1 is SQVTM and CDR2 is ANQGSEA. The CDR3 region has the DNA TGCAGCGTCGGGGGTCCGGGCGGCTACACCTTC. Protein sequence: CSVGGPGGYTF.

This chain connects TRBV11-2 to TRBJ2-5; 7 positions match TRBD2. Per germline, CDR1 SGHAT and CDR2 FQNNGV. This CDR3 comprises 15 residues. Unmatched junction bases numbered 8, after V lost 5 bases and J lost 2 bases. The CDR3 DNA reads as TGTGCCAGCAGCACCTCTTGGACTAGACAAGAGACCCAGTACTTC. Its translation is CASSTSWTRQETQYF.

This clonotype was counted only a few times. The chain uses TRBV19 and TRBJ1-2; D is perhaps TRBD1 (5 bases). From germline, CDR1 is LNHDA and CDR2 SQIVND (reference sequence). V lost 0 bases and J 4 bases, leaving 9 bases between the germline ends. CDR3 size: 14 residues. The CDR3 DNA reads as TGTGCCAGTAGTATAGACGGGACGTTCTATGGCTACACCTTC. Residues: CASSIDGTFYGYTF.

The J gene is TRBJ1-2, the V gene TRBV18, with 8 bases that match TRBD1. J was trimmed by 9 bases and V by 3 bases; bases with no gene match: 15. CDR3 length: 16 residues. Germline V gene data show CDR1 as KGHSH and CDR2 as LQKENI. CDR3 in DNA: TGTGCCAGCTCACCGACCCCCCACGGACAGGGAGGTAGCTACACCTTC. This codes for CASSPTPHGQGGSYTF.

This clonotype was detected many times. The chain employs TRBV20-1 and TRBJ2-7; the D is unclear. Germline-derived CDR1 and CDR2 are DFQATT and SNEGSKA (reference sequence). The length of the CDR3 is 13 residues. Trimming took off 3 bases at V and 6 bases at J, with 15 bases between the two ends. CDR3 DNA sequence: TGCAGTGCTAGTGATCAGCCATCTGGCGAGCAGTACTTC. Its translation: CSASDQPSGEQYF.

A few counts support this clonotype. The V gene is TRBV9, the J gene TRBJ1-2; D is uncertain. The CDR3 is 14 amino acids. With 0 bases removed from V and 4 bases from J, the gap between germline ends came to 10 bases. The germline V gene encodes CDR1 SGDLS and CDR2 YYNGEE. The CDR3 sequence is CASSVGSGSYGYTF. Here the CDR3 DNA reads TGTGCCAGCAGCGTAGGGTCCGGATCCTATGGCTACACCTTC.

V usage is TRBV28 and J usage is TRBJ1-2; a possible D gene is TRBD1 (5 bases). Germline assignment: CDR1 MDHEN and CDR2 SYDVKM. V lost 9 bases to trimming and J lost 8 bases, with 19 bases between them. The CDR3 extends over 13 amino acids. The DNA for the CDR3 is TGTGCCAGTTTTTACGGCGCGGGGGAGGGCTACACCTTC. Amino acids: CASFYGAGEGYTF.

The chain couples TRBV20-1 to TRBJ1-1; D call uncertain. The germline V and J ends were trimmed by 7 bases and 0 bases, with 9 bases remaining between them. CDR1 DFQATT and CDR2 SNEGSKA come from the germline V gene (reference sequence). CDR3 length: 12 amino acids. CDR3 in DNA: TGCAGTGGCGGGCCGTTGAACACTGAAGCTTTCTTT. It codes for CSGGPLNTEAFF.

The rearrangement joins TRBV29-1 to TRBJ2-7; TRBD2 matches 10 bases. The CDR3 loop spans 15 amino acids. Germline assignment: CDR1 SQVTM and CDR2 ANQGSEA. The V and J ends lost 6 bases and 4 bases, in that order; junction bases with no gene match: 12. CDR3: CSVKLAGEPRYEQYF. CDR3 nucleotides: TGCAGCGTCAAGCTAGCGGGAGAGCCTCGATACGAGCAGTACTTC.

This clonotype was seen only a few times. The rearrangement joins TRBV11-2 to TRBJ2-7; unclear D gene. Per the germline V gene, CDR1 is SGHAT and CDR2 is FQNNGV. The V gene lost 1 base and the J gene lost 0 bases, with 10 bases spanning the gap. The CDR3 spans 15 residues. CDR3 bases: TGTGCCAGCAGCTTAGGACTGGGTCCCTCCTACGAGCAGTACTTC. Translated, it gives CASSLGLGPSYEQYF.

This clonotype was detected only a few times. The rearrangement links TRBV18 to TRBJ1-1, with TRBD1 as a possible D gene (5 bases). Trimming took off 2 bases at V and 4 bases at J, with 8 bases between the two ends. The CDR3 consists of 13 residues. Germline CDR1 KGHSH, CDR2 LQKENI. The CDR3 DNA sequence: TGTGCCAGCTCACCAATGGGGGGCACTGAAGCTTTCTTT. This encodes CASSPMGGTEAFF.

The genes are TRBV12-3 or TRBV12-4 and TRBJ1-1; tentatively, D is TRBD1 (6 bases). Trimming took 5 bases from V and 5 from J, leaving 21 bases between them. The CDR3 is 16 residues long. CDR3 residues: CASSPHTVTGMTEAFF. The CDR3 nucleotides are TGTGCCAGCAGTCCACATACAGTCACAGGGATGACTGAAGCTTTCTTT.

The V call is TRBV18, the J call TRBJ1-1; D perhaps matches TRBD1 (6 bases). The CDR3 spans 15 residues. Germline V gene data show CDR1 as KGHSH and CDR2 as LQKENI. Trimming removed 0 bases at V and 2 bases at J, with 10 bases between. The DNA for the CDR3 is TGTGCCAGCTCACCACCCGGACAGATAAACACTGAAGCTTTCTTT. Encoded protein: CASSPPGQINTEAFF.

This clonotype was counted only a few times. V usage is TRBV12-3 or TRBV12-4 and J usage is TRBJ1-5; D is perhaps TRBD1 (5 bases). The V end was cut by 3 bases, the J end by 5 bases, with 14 bases between. The CDR3 has 15 amino acids. CDR3 in amino acids: CASSLRGAPYQPQHF. Written as DNA, the CDR3 is TGTGCCAGCAGTTTGAGAGGGGCCCCGTATCAGCCCCAGCATTTT.

V gene TRBV14 combines with J gene TRBJ2-5; 7 bases match TRBD2. The CDR3 loop spans 15 amino acids. Germline CDR1 reads SGHDN; CDR2 reads FVKESK. With V trimmed by 4 bases and J by 5 bases, 10 bases remained unmatched. The CDR3 here is CASSRGTIRGETQYF. The CDR3 DNA sequence: TGTGCCAGCAGCCGAGGGACTATCCGCGGGGAGACCCAGTACTTC.

The chain employs TRBV18 and TRBJ2-5; D may be TRBD1 or TRBD2 (5 bases each). This CDR3 has 16 amino acids. V was clipped by 1 base and J by 5 bases, with 17 bases between them. CDR1 is KGHSH and CDR2 is LQKENI in the germline V gene. CDR3: CASSPLDRRGRETQYF. DNA for the CDR3: TGTGCCAGCTCACCACTCGACCGTAGGGGACGGGAGACCCAGTACTTC. The complete variable domain, with remaining parts taken from reference TRBV18 and TRBJ2-5, reads NAGVMQNPRHLVRRRGQEARLRCSPMKGHSHVYWYRQLPEEGLKFMVYLQKENIIDESGMPKERFSAEFPKEGPSILRIQQVVRGDSAAYFCASSPLDRRGRETQYFGPGTRLLVL.

The chain has TRBV7-9 and TRBJ1-1, with D unresolved. Trimming pared 1 base from V and 6 bases from J, leaving 15 bases between. This CDR3 spans 15 amino acids. The V gene's germline CDR1 is SEHNR and CDR2 FQNEAQ (reference sequence). The CDR3 bases are TGTGCCAGCAGCTTAGTTACTGGACTTTTCGCTGAAGCTTTCTTT. Translated: CASSLVTGLFAEAFF.

This clonotype was detected ten times or more. The gene calls are TRBV12-3 or TRBV12-4 and TRBJ2-7; 12 bases match TRBD2. The J segment lost 0 bases and the V segment lost 4 bases, leaving 10 bases of the junction unmatched. The CDR3 loop spans 18 amino acids. The CDR3 DNA sequence: TGTGCCAGCAGTTCTACAAAGGGGACTAGCGGGCTCTCCTACGAGCAGTACTTC. Translation: CASSSTKGTSGLSYEQYF.